The present T cell receptor (beta chain) was sequenced within a study of T cells in localized non-small cell lung cancer. A note on this clone: Antigen: not known.

Measured with immunoSEQ multiplex PCR; TCRdb has only the in-frame clones, and not every one. The sample includes approximately 100,000 clones, under 95% of them seen just once. Germline CDR1 and CDR2: LNHDA and SQIVND (reference sequence). Deletions cut 7 bases from V and 2 bases from J, with 18 bases between. The CDR3 is made up of 16 amino acids. Findings and caveats of the study: In the blood, greater T cell density corresponded to longer overall survival. Median approximately 58 top-100 tumor clones were shared with paired adjacent lung.

This TCR derives from a woman aged 40-69 years with stage II squamous cell lung carcinoma. The chain joins TRBV19 to TRBJ1-3; D call uncertain. Here the sequenced sample was PBMCs, taken before any cancer treatment. The CDR3 region is CASTSVRPAPGNTIYF. The CDR3 nucleotides read TGTGCCAGTACCTCAGTAAGGCCAGCGCCTGGAAACACCATATATTTT.